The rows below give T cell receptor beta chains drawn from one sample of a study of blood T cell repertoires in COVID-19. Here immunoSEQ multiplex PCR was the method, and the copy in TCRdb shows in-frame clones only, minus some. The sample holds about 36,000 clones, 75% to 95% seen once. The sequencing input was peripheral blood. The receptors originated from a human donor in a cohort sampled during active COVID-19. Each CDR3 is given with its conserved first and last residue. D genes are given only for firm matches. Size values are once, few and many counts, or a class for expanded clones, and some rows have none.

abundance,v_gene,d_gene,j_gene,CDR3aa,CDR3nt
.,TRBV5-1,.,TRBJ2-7,CASSPGRVGAEQYF,TGCGCCAGCAGCCCAGGGAGGGTGGGGGCCGAGCAGTACTTC
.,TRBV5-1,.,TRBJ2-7,CASSLDSFDEQYF,TGCGCCAGCAGCCTGGACAGCTTTGACGAGCAGTACTTC
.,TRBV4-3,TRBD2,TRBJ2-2,CASSHPGGPNTGELFF,TGCGCCAGCAGCCATCCGGGAGGACCGAACACCGGGGAGCTGTTTTTT
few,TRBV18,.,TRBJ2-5,CASTPTSGETQYF,TGTGCCAGCACCCCTACCAGCGGGGAGACCCAGTACTTC
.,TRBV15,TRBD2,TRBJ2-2,CATSTRLAANTGELFF,TGTGCCACCAGCACGAGACTAGCGGCGAACACCGGGGAGCTGTTTTTT
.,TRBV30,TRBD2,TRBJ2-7,CAWSDSGRARDEQYF,TGTGCCTGGAGTGATAGCGGGAGGGCCCGGGACGAGCAGTACTTC
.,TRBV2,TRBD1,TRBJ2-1,CASTRTGGRNEQFF,TGTGCCAGCACTAGGACAGGGGGTAGGAATGAGCAGTTCTTC
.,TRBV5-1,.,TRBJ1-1,CATRVGSQGTEAFF,TGCGCGACGCGGGTGGGGAGTCAAGGCACTGAAGCTTTCTTT
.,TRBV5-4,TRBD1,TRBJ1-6,CASSKTGSPLHF,TGTGCCAGCAGTAAGACAGGGTCACCCCTCCACTTT
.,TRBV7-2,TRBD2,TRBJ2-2,CASSQASGGTGELFF,TGTGCCAGCAGCCAAGCTAGCGGGGGAACCGGGGAGCTGTTTTTT
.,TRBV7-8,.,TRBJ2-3,CASSLAEVVADTQYF,TGTGCCAGCAGCTTAGCGGAGGTGGTCGCAGATACGCAGTATTTT